This T cell receptor (beta chain) was profiled in a study of T-cell reconstitution after alpha-beta-depleted transplantation in children. Study results and limitations: It was surviving recipient T cells and thymic progenitors that gave some patients high TCRbeta diversity at day 60. T-cell numbers and diversity one year post-transplant derived largely from freshly generated T cells.

With 0 bases clipped from V and 3 bases from J, the junction kept 4 bases outside the gene matches. CDR1 and CDR2 (germline): SGHTA, FQGTGA. The CDR3 covers 15 residues. Unique molecular identifiers were incorporated when the TCRbeta library was constructed. TCRdb reprocessed the PCR reads via MiXCR and lists one record per CDR3 protein. The repertoire includes some 450,000 distinct CDR3 sequences, approximately 42% of them detected once, and under 35% sits in the top ten. About this clonotype itself: Its antigen is as yet unknown.

This clonotype originated in a girl aged 2-15 years with aplastic anemia, due to receive a stem cell transplant. This chain links TRBV7-3 with TRBJ2-7; 8 bases are a match to TRBD1. Material: PBMCs, obtained before TCRalphabeta/CD19-depleted stem cell transplant. The CDR3 loop reads CASSLTGTGDYEQYF. CDR3 nucleotides: TGTGCCAGCAGCTTAACGGGGACAGGAGACTACGAGCAGTACTTC.